One and the same sample provided the 2 T cell receptor beta chains below, sequenced in a study of blood T cell repertoires in COVID-19. This table comes from immunoSEQ multiplex PCR, and its TCRdb copy is limited to in-frame clones, with some not included. This sample carries 250,000 to 300,000 clones, roughly 90% of them seen once, and the ten largest clones take 12%. Sequenced: peripheral blood. These receptors all stem from a woman under 40 with COVID-19, enrolled during active disease.

The chain recombines TRBV28 with TRBJ2-5; 10 nucleotides align to TRBD2. This CDR3 comprises 15 residues. V lost 5 bases to trimming and J lost 3 bases; unmatched junction nucleotides: 6. Germline V CDR1 and CDR2: MDHEN, SYDVKM. CDR3 amino acids: CASSPAGGLKETQYF. The CDR3 nucleotides read TGTGCCAGCAGTCCAGCGGGGGGGCTCAAAGAGACCCAGTACTTC.

V is TRBV4-1 and J is TRBJ2-4; 10 bases are a match to TRBD2. Unmatched junction bases numbered 15, after V lost 1 base and J lost 9 bases. This CDR3 spans 18 amino acids. CDR1 and CDR2 (germline): MGHRA, YSYEKL. The CDR3 loop reads CASSQAQSLSGGRSIQYF. Written as DNA, the CDR3 is TGCGCCAGCAGCCAAGCCCAATCCCTTAGCGGGGGGCGGAGCATTCAGTACTTC.